This paragraph covers one T cell receptor beta chain sequence. These data belong to a study of pediatric ulcerative colitis. The ends lost 0 bases at V and 7 bases at J; junction bases unmatched: 7. The germline CDR1 and CDR2 sequences are ENHRY and SYGVKD. The CDR3 runs 17 residues. The rectum was sampled with one to two pinch biopsies at colonoscopy. Profiling relied on immunoSEQ multiplex PCR, and the TCRdb table lists in-frame clones only, not all of them. The data contain fewer than 30,000 clones, about 67% of them singletons. The chain employs TRBV10-3 and TRBJ2-1; 12 bases are shared with TRBD2. The clonotype originates from a boy aged 5-17 years with severe ulcerative colitis. The sample consisted of gut tissue. CDR3: CAISESSLAGGMNEQFF. The CDR3 DNA follows: TGTGCCATCAGTGAGTCATCACTAGCGGGAGGCATGAATGAGCAGTTCTTC.